This TCR beta chain was captured by sequencing in a study of cytomegalovirus exposure and HLA in healthy donors. The ends lost 3 bases at V and 0 bases at J; junction bases unmatched: 4. Germline loops: CDR1 SGHTS, CDR2 YDEGEE. The CDR3 is 17 amino acids. With 60 Vbeta and 13 Jbeta primers, the PCR was carried out. Sequencing used immunoSEQ multiplex PCR; TCRdb keeps in-frame clones, though not all of them. Among fewer than 250,000 clones listed, more than 70% were seen once. Details on this clone: Its antigen remains unknown.

Study observations and caveats: Among the sequence variants, a highly shared cluster was likely an artifact of sequencing. A list of around 160 TCR beta chains associated with cytomegalovirus was given. HLA allele associations emerged for about 16,000 TCR beta sequences in a later analysis, at 0.05 false discovery rate.

The chain couples TRBV5-8 to TRBJ2-3; 13 nucleotides agree with TRBD2. The clonotype was recovered from a man under 40 in good health and CMV-seropositive. Sequenced material: PBMCs. CDR3 sequence: CASSSGLAGASTDTQYF. As DNA, the CDR3 is TGTGCCAGCAGCTCCGGACTAGCGGGAGCTAGCACAGATACGCAGTATTTT.